This passage covers 20 T cell receptor beta chains from one sample sequenced in a study of breast tumors, draining lymph nodes, adjacent tissues (dated by TCRdb to between 2015 and 2016). The axillary draining lymph nodes of breast cancer patients were the source of the lymph node samples. Libraries were constructed by multiplex PCR. The data were produced on an Illumina HiSeq 2000. TCRdb itself trimmed the public reads at Q25 with fastp, ran MiXCR and retained productive beta chains. When rows share a CDR3 protein, they turn into one entry using the most common DNA and genes. The sample table contains roughly 86,000 distinct CDR3 sequences; only one count was recorded for roughly 19% of them. The ten largest clonotypes hold 2% to 2.5% of the sample. Source material: axillary lymph node tissue. These receptors all stem from a female donor with breast cancer. Some clones in this sample may be carry-over from other donors' samples.

The sample holds many counts of this clonotype. V gene TRBV7-2 combines with J gene TRBJ2-3; tentatively, D is TRBD2 (6 bases). Trimming took off 5 bases at V and 5 bases at J, with 8 bases between the two ends. The CDR3 sequence is 12 residues long. Per the germline V gene, CDR1 is SGHTA and CDR2 is FQGNSA. Here the CDR3 DNA reads TGTGCCAGCAGCGCGGGACTAGATACGCAGTATTTT. It translates to CASSAGLDTQYF.

The table lists this clonotype with many counts. The rearrangement uses TRBV9 and TRBJ2-5; D may correspond to TRBD1 or TRBD2 (7 bases each). Germline V gene data show CDR1 as SGDLS and CDR2 as YYNGEE. This CDR3 has 15 residues. With 0 bases removed from V and 4 bases from J, the gap between germline ends came to 13 bases. CDR3 DNA sequence: TGTGCCAGCAGCGTAGATGGCAGGGGGGGAGAGACCCAGTACTTC. Protein sequence: CASSVDGRGGETQYF.

This clonotype was recorded at least ten times. The chain has TRBV9 and TRBJ2-2, with D tentatively TRBD1 (6 bases). Germline-derived CDR1 and CDR2 are SGDLS and YYNGEE. Trimming took off 4 bases at V and 5 bases at J, with 12 bases between the two ends. The CDR3 contains 14 residues. DNA of the CDR3: TGTGCCAGCAGCTCTTCTAGGGGGACCGGGGAGCTGTTTTTT. Translation gives CASSSSRGTGELFF.

This clonotype has a count of ten or more. In DNA form, the CDR3 reads TGTGCCAGCAGCTTATTCACTAGCGGGAGTGTAGGTGAGCAGTTCTTC. Amino acids: CASSLFTSGSVGEQFF. V is TRBV7-8 and J is TRBJ2-1; 11 nucleotides match TRBD2. Germline CDR1 SGHVS, CDR2 FQNEAQ. V was clipped by 2 bases and J by 9 bases; unmatched bases: 9. This CDR3 contains 16 residues.

In its sample, this clonotype was seen a few times. V usage is TRBV28 and J usage is TRBJ2-3; TRBD2 matches 8 bases. The J segment lost 11 bases and the V segment lost 7 bases, leaving 8 bases of the junction unmatched. The germline V gene encodes CDR1 MDHEN and CDR2 SYDVKM. This CDR3 comprises 12 residues. CDR3 amino acids: CASTLPGGVQYF. The CDR3, as DNA: TGTGCCAGCACCCTTCCGGGAGGGGTGCAGTATTTT.

The table lists this clonotype with many counts. The V call is TRBV5-5, the J call TRBJ1-2; 7 bases align to TRBD1. The CDR3 is 15 residues long. The V gene's germline CDR1 is SGHKS and CDR2 YYEKEE (reference sequence). V lost 0 bases and J lost 3; bases outside the gene matches: 5. DNA of the CDR3: TGTGCCAGCAGCTTGGAGGACAGGATTTACTATGGCTACACCTTC. This translates into CASSLEDRIYYGYTF.

In its sample, this clonotype was seen many times. This chain joins TRBV4-1 and TRBJ1-3; TRBD1 matches at 10 bases. The CDR3 covers 17 residues. J lost 4 bases, V lost 4 bases, and 10 bases had no gene match. Germline CDR1 is MGHRA and CDR2 is YSYEKL. The CDR3 here is CASSRTEGQGTGNTIYF. The CDR3 bases are TGCGCCAGCAGCCGGACCGAGGGACAGGGGACCGGAAACACCATATATTTT.

At least ten counts were recorded for this clonotype. CDR3 protein: CATSDFGPKDTQYF. In nucleotides, the CDR3 is TGTGCCACCAGTGATTTTGGGCCGAAAGATACGCAGTATTTT. The chain is built from TRBV24-1 and TRBJ2-3; D is unclear. The CDR3 covers 14 residues. The V end was cut by 1 base, the J end by 5 bases, with 9 bases between. CDR1 KGHDR and CDR2 SFDVKD come from the germline V gene.

This chain links TRBV6-2 or TRBV6-3 with TRBJ2-2, with 7 bases aligning to TRBD2. The CDR3 runs to 17 residues. Germline CDR1 MNHEY, CDR2 SVGEGT. J lost 10 bases, V lost 0 bases, and 14 bases had no gene match. CDR3 coding DNA: TGTGCCAGCAGTTACTCTAGCGCTAGCGGAGGCCCTACGGAGCTGTTTTTT. Translating it yields CASSYSSASGGPTELFF.

This clonotype came up many times. V gene TRBV29-1 combines with J gene TRBJ2-7, with D tentatively TRBD1 or TRBD2 (5 bases each). Trimming removed 7 bases from V and 5 bases from J, with 21 bases in between. The germline CDR1 and CDR2 sequences are SQVTM and ANQGSEA. CDR3 length: 14 amino acids. CDR3 DNA: TGCAGCGCCTACTCAGGGACCCGACCTAACGAGCAGTACTTC. As protein: CSAYSGTRPNEQYF.

This chain joins TRBV6-4 and TRBJ2-7; 13 bases fit TRBD2. This CDR3 has 15 amino acids. Germline CDR1 MRHNA, CDR2 SNTAGT. V lost 8 bases and J lost 0; bases outside the gene matches: 4. The CDR3 sequence is CASGTSGDSSYEQYF. The CDR3 DNA follows: TGTGCCAGCGGGACTAGCGGGGACAGCTCCTACGAGCAGTACTTC.

This clonotype was seen repeatedly, ten times or more. This chain connects TRBV20-1 to TRBJ2-3; D is undetermined. Germline lookup yields CDR1 DFQATT and CDR2 SNEGSKA (reference sequence). The length of the CDR3 is 12 residues. The V end was cut by 2 bases, the J end by 4 bases, with 7 bases between. CDR3 sequence: CSARKPPDTQYF. The CDR3 nucleotides are TGCAGTGCTAGAAAACCCCCAGATACGCAGTATTTT.

Notes on this clonotype: With a much larger clone just one base away, this may be a read error. The chain carries TRBV6-6 and TRBJ2-2, with 9 bases identical to TRBD2. The V gene's germline CDR1 is MNHNY and CDR2 SVGAGI (reference sequence). This CDR3 region has 15 residues. CDR3 nucleotides: TGTGCCAGCAGTTATAGTAGCGGGAGAGCCGGGGAGCCGTTTTTT. Amino acids: CASSYSSGRAGEPFF.

Points on this clonotype: This may be a read error: a much more frequent sequence differs by one nucleotide. The V call is TRBV20-1, the J call TRBJ1-2; maybe TRBD1 (6 bases). Trimming stripped 6 bases from V and 1 base from J, with 15 bases between. CDR1 is DFQATT and CDR2 is SNEGSKA in the germline V gene (reference sequence). The CDR3 loop spans 14 amino acids. The CDR3 reads CSADRPNNNYGYTF. CDR3 bases: TGCAGTGCGGACAGACCGAATAATAACTATGGCTACACCTTC.

The table lists this clonotype with many counts. In DNA, the CDR3 is TGTGCCAGCAGCTTGACGGCAGACACCGGGGAGCTGTTTTTT. The encoded protein is CASSLTADTGELFF. The chain recombines TRBV5-5 with TRBJ2-2; D is unclear. V lost 1 base to trimming and J lost 3 bases, with 7 bases between them. The CDR3 is made up of 14 amino acids. The germline gives CDR1 SGHKS, CDR2 YYEKEE (reference sequence).

This clonotype was seen ten or more times. This chain joins TRBV6-5 and TRBJ2-3; 9 bases are a match to TRBD1. The CDR3 is made up of 16 amino acids. V was pared by 2 bases and J by 2 bases, with 5 bases of the junction left unmatched. Germline V CDR1 and CDR2: MNHEY, SVGAGI. CDR3 nucleotide sequence: TGTGCCAGCAGTTACCTTAGACAGGGGGTCACAGATACGCAGTATTTT. This codes for CASSYLRQGVTDTQYF.

In its sample, this clonotype was seen many times. The chain uses TRBV7-2 and TRBJ2-3, with unresolved D. Germline loops: CDR1 SGHTA, CDR2 FQGNSA. CDR3 size: 15 residues. The V and J ends lost 5 bases and 3 bases respectively, with 15 bases between them. CDR3 residues: CASSLNSPVTDTQYF. The CDR3 DNA reads TGTGCCAGCAGCCTCAACTCACCCGTAACAGATACGCAGTATTTT.

A word on this clonotype: The junction departs from the called germline gene at one end, perhaps through a read error. The V and J genes are TRBV20-1 and TRBJ2-6, with D perhaps matching TRBD1 (6 bases). The length of the CDR3 is 17 residues. CDR1 is DFQATT and CDR2 is SNEGSKA in the germline V gene (reference sequence). The CDR3 coding sequence is TGCAGTGCTAGGGGGGAAAGGGGGTTCTCTGGGGCCAACGTCCCGACTTTC. Translation gives CSARGERGFSGANVPTF.

This clonotype was seen repeatedly, ten times or more. The V gene is TRBV19, the J gene TRBJ2-5; 10 bases match TRBD2. This CDR3 region has 14 residues. V gave up 4 bases and J gave up 4 bases; unmatched junction bases: 3. The germline gives CDR1 LNHDA, CDR2 SQIVND (reference sequence). The CDR3 reads CASSTLAGVETQYF. The DNA for the CDR3 is TGTGCCAGTAGTACCCTAGCGGGAGTAGAGACCCAGTACTTC.

The chain links TRBV6-1 to TRBJ1-1; 7 bases match TRBD1. V shed 4 bases, J shed 11 bases, and the junction held 13 bases outside the gene matches. CDR1 and CDR2 from the germline V gene are MNHNS and SASEGT. The CDR3 length is 14 residues. The CDR3, as DNA: TGTGCCAGCAGTGGCTACCCGGGACAGCTTTCGGCTTTCTTT. Translated, it gives CASSGYPGQLSAFF.